A selection of T cell receptor beta chains follows, all from one sample in a study of blood T cell repertoires in COVID-19. Repertoires were generated with immunoSEQ multiplex PCR, while TCRdb's copy carries only in-frame clones and drops some. The sample holds about 50,000 clones, 83% seen once. The sequenced material came from peripheral blood. These receptors came from a human donor in a cohort sampled during active COVID-19. Both conserved end residues are part of each CDR3. The D gene is left open where the match is weak. Part of the rows lack a size; the others show once, few, many or a class for expanded clones.

-,TRBJ2-3,-,TRBV5-1,CASSPSGYTDTQYF,TGCGCCAGCAGCCCCTCAGGCTACACAGATACGCAGTATTTT
-,TRBJ1-2,TRBD1,TRBV24-1,CATSDFGTGRLTF,TGTGCCACCAGTGATTTCGGGACAGGCCGGCTCACCTTC
-,TRBJ1-6,-,TRBV5-1,CASRSGDISPLHF,TGCGCCAGCAGGAGTGGGGACATTTCACCCCTCCACTTT
-,TRBJ1-5,-,TRBV20-1,CSASRGLNQPQHF,TGCAGTGCTAGTAGAGGGTTAAATCAGCCCCAGCATTTT
-,TRBJ2-3,-,TRBV6-5,CASKGVGTDTQYF,TGTGCCAGCAAGGGGGTCGGCACAGATACGCAGTATTTT
-,TRBJ2-1,-,TRBV15,CATSTDWTSYNEQFF,TGTGCCACCAGTACCGATTGGACTTCCTACAATGAGCAGTTCTTC
-,TRBJ1-5,-,TRBV7-9,CASSLASQENSNQPQHF,TGTGCCAGCAGCTTAGCGTCCCAGGAAAATAGCAATCAGCCCCAGCATTTT
few,TRBJ2-5,TRBD2,TRBV5-6,CASSLVPSGGGYQETQYF,TGTGCCAGCAGCTTGGTTCCTAGCGGGGGGGGTTACCAAGAGACCCAGTACTTC
-,TRBJ2-3,-,TRBV29-1,CSVARSTATDTQYF,TGCAGCGTTGCCCGCTCGACAGCTACAGATACGCAGTATTTT
-,TRBJ1-1,-,TRBV6-5,CASSSNRDLTSEAFF,TGTGCCAGCAGTTCCAACCGGGATCTGACCTCTGAAGCTTTCTTT
-,TRBJ1-1,TRBD1,TRBV19,CASRNLDRGMNTEAFF,TGTGCCAGTAGAAACCTGGACAGGGGGATGAACACTGAAGCTTTCTTT
-,TRBJ2-1,TRBD2,TRBV7-2,CASSFGGAKYNEQFF,TGTGCCAGCAGCTTCGGGGGGGCGAAGTACAATGAGCAGTTCTTC
-,TRBJ2-1,-,TRBV2,CASSVENEQFF,TGTGCCAGCAGTGTAGAGAATGAGCAGTTCTTC
-,TRBJ1-3,-,TRBV21-1,CASSPLGQVSGNTIYF,TGTGCCAGCAGTCCCCTAGGACAGGTCTCTGGAAACACCATATATTTT
-,TRBJ2-1,-,TRBV7-9,CASSFSGGASNEQFF,TGTGCCAGCAGCTTCTCGGGGGGCGCAAGCAATGAGCAGTTCTTC
-,TRBJ1-5,TRBD1,TRBV15,CATRGQGSSNQPQHF,TGTGCCACCAGAGGACAGGGTAGCAGCAATCAGCCCCAGCATTTT
-,TRBJ2-3,-,TRBV2,CASKLRAGSSTDTQYF,TGTGCCAGCAAACTAAGGGCAGGGTCGAGCACAGATACGCAGTATTTT
-,TRBJ2-2,-,TRBV11-2,CASSTGVGGELFF,TGTGCCAGCAGCACGGGAGTGGGCGGGGAGCTGTTTTTT
medium-sized,TRBJ1-2,TRBD1,TRBV15,CATSRGQGQGHYGYTF,TGTGCCACCAGCAGAGGACAGGGACAGGGGCATTATGGCTACACCTTC
few,TRBJ1-3,-,TRBV5-5,CASSLSGIGNTIYF,TGTGCCAGCAGCCTCTCGGGGATTGGAAACACCATATATTTT
-,TRBJ2-1,-,TRBV21-1,CASSRRGANEQFF,TGTGCCAGCAGCCGACGTGGGGCCAATGAGCAGTTCTTC
-,TRBJ1-1,TRBD1,TRBV7-6,CASSPTGVWATEAFF,TGTGCCAGCAGCCCAACAGGGGTCTGGGCCACTGAAGCTTTCTTT
-,TRBJ2-7,TRBD1,TRBV19,CASSRGGAEYF,TGTGCCAGTAGTAGAGGGGGCGCCGAGTACTTC
-,TRBJ2-1,-,TRBV28,CASSGGLNEQFF,TGTGCCAGCAGCGGGGGTCTCAATGAGCAGTTCTTC
-,TRBJ1-1,-,TRBV6-6,CASSLRQFTEAFF,TGTGCCAGCAGTCTTCGACAGTTCACTGAAGCTTTCTTT
-,TRBJ2-3,TRBD2,TRBV5-1,CASSVLAGGRDTQYF,TGCGCCAGCAGCGTATTAGCGGGGGGGCGGGATACGCAGTATTTT
-,TRBJ1-3,-,TRBV6-5,CASSQGRGNTIYF,TGTGCCAGCAGTCAGGGCCGCGGAAACACCATATATTTT
-,TRBJ2-1,-,TRBV5-1,CASSTDILAYNEQFF,TGCGCCAGCAGCACGGACATACTCGCCTACAATGAGCAGTTCTTC
-,TRBJ1-5,TRBD1,TRBV28,CASKWTGGDRNQPQHF,TGTGCCAGCAAGTGGACAGGGGGTGATAGGAATCAGCCCCAGCATTTT
-,TRBJ2-3,-,TRBV5-4,CASSLSRGDTDTQYF,TGTGCCAGCAGCTTGTCTCGCGGTGACACAGATACGCAGTATTTT
once,TRBJ1-4,TRBD1,TRBV6-1,CASSDRGTGVEKLFF,TGTGCCAGCAGTGATCGGGGGACAGGGGTTGAAAAACTGTTTTTT
-,TRBJ2-5,-,TRBV27,CASSPDLGTLRETQYF,TGTGCCAGCAGTCCGGACCTCGGGACACTGCGGGAGACCCAGTACTTC
-,TRBJ1-4,-,TRBV29-1,CSARGEGFVANEKLFF,TGCAGCGCCCGAGGGGAGGGCTTCGTGGCTAATGAAAAACTGTTTTTT
-,TRBJ2-3,-,TRBV6-5,CAGRTGDTQYF,TGTGCCGGCCGCACGGGAGATACGCAGTATTTT
-,TRBJ2-7,TRBD2,TRBV15,CATSRELAGGLNYEQYF,TGTGCCACCAGCAGAGAACTAGCGGGGGGGTTAAACTACGAGCAGTACTTC
-,TRBJ2-7,-,TRBV18,CASSPPRGRISNEQYF,TGTGCCAGCTCACCACCGCGAGGGAGGATTTCAAACGAGCAGTACTTC
-,TRBJ2-2,-,TRBV10-2,CASSERGTGELFF,TGCGCCAGCAGTGAGAGGGGTACCGGGGAGCTGTTTTTT
-,TRBJ1-3,TRBD1,TRBV28,CAIKGALGNTIYF,TGTGCCATAAAGGGGGCGCTTGGAAACACCATATATTTT
-,TRBJ1-6,-,TRBV10-2,CASEDTDNSPLHF,TGCGCCAGTGAGGACACGGACAATTCACCCCTCCACTTT
-,TRBJ2-5,-,TRBV3-1/TRBV3-2,CASSQEPGLTQYF,TGTGCCAGCAGCCAAGAGCCAGGGTTGACCCAGTACTTC
-,TRBJ2-2,-,TRBV5-6,CASSWGTTGELFF,TGTGCCAGCAGCTGGGGGACTACCGGGGAGCTGTTTTTT
-,TRBJ2-7,-,TRBV18,CASSPSLAGEQYF,TGTGCCAGCTCACCTTCCCTGGCTGGCGAGCAGTACTTC
-,TRBJ2-7,-,TRBV9,CASSVDSGGTPYEQYF,TGTGCCAGCAGCGTAGATAGTGGCGGGACTCCATACGAGCAGTACTTC